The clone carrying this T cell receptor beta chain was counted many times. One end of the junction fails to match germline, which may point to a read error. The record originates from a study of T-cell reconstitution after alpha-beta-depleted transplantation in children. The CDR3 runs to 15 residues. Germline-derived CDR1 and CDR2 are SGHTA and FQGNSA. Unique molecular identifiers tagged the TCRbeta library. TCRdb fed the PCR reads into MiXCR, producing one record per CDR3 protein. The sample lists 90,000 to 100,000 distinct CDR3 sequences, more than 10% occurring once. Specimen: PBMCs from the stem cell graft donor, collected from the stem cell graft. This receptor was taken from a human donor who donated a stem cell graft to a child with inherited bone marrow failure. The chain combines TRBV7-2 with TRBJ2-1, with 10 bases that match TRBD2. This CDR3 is CASCLAGGTYNEQFF. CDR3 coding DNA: TGTGCCAGCTGCTTAGCGGGGGGCACCTACAATGAGCAGTTCTTC.